This T cell receptor beta chain comes out of a study of T cell repertoires in cytomegalovirus infection. TCRdb itself ran the reads through MiXCR, one entry per CDR3 protein. The profile covers fewer than 350,000 distinct CDR3 sequences, with over 7.5% appearing a single time and 3.5% to 4.5% taken by the ten largest. This clonotype was recorded many times. The CDR3 is 17 residues long. V lost 4 bases and J lost 4, with 19 bases in between. The V gene's germline CDR1 is SGHTA and CDR2 FQGNSA. This rearrangement joins TRBV7-2 to TRBJ2-2; D is unresolved. The TCR originated in a human donor in good health (CMV status not recorded). Some clones in this sample may be carry-over from other donors' samples. Sequences were obtained from PBMCs. CDR3 coding DNA: TGTGCCAGCAGCTCTCAGACCAGTACGTTGGGCACCGGGGAGCTGTTTTTT. Its protein product is CASSSQTSTLGTGELFF.